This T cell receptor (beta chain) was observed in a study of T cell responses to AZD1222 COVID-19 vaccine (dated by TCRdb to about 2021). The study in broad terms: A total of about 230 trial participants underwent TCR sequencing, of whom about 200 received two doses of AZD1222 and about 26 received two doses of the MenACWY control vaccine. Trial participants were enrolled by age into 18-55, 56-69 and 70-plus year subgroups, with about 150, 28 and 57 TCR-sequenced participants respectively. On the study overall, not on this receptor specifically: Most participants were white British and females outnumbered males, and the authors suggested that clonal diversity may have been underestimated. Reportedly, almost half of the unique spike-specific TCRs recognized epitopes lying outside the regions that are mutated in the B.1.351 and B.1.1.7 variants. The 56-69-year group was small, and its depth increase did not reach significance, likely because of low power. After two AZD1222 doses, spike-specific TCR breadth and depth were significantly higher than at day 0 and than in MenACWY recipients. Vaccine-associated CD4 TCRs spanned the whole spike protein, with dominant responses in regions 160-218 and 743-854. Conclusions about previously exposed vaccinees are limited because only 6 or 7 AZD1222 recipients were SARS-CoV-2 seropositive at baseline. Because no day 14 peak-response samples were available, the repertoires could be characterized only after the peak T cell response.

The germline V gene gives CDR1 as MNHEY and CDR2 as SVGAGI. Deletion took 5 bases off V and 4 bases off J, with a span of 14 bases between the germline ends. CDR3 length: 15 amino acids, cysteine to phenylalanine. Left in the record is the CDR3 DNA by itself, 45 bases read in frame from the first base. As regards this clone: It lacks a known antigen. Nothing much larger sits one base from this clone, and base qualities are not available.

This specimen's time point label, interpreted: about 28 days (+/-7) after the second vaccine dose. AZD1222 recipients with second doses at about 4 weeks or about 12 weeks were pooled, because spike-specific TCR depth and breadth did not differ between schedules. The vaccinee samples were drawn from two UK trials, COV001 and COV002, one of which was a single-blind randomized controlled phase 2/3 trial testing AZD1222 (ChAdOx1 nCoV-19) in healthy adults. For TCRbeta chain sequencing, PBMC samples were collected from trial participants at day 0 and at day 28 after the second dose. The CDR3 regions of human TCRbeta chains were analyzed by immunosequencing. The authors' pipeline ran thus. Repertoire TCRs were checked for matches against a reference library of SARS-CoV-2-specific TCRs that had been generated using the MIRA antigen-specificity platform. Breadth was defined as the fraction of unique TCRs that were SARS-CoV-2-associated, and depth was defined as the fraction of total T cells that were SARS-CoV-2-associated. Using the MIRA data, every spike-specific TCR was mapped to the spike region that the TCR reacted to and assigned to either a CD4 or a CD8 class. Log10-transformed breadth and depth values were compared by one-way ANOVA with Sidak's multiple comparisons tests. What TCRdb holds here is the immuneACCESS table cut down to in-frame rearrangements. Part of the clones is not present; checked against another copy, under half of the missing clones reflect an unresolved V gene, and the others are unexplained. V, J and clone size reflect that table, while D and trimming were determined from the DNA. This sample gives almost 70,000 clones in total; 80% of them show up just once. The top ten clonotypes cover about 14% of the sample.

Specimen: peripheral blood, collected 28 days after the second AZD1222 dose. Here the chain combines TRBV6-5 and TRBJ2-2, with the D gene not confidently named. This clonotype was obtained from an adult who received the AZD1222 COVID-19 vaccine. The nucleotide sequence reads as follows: TGTGCCAGCAGTCGTGCTCTCGAGGTCACCGGGGAGCTGTTTTTT. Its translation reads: CASSRALEVTGELFF.